This T cell receptor (beta chain) was captured in a study of blood T cell repertoires in COVID-19. On the study more broadly: Acute-phase and convalescent COVID-19 samples originated in the United States, Italy and Spain.

Measured with immunoSEQ multiplex PCR; TCRdb has only the in-frame clones, and not every one. The sample yields about 150,000 clones, 60% to 85% seen once. Germline V gene lookup returns CDR1 SGHRS and CDR2 YFSETQ. V was pared by 4 bases and J by 4 bases, with 14 bases between. This CDR3 spans 14 amino acids. The material sequenced was peripheral blood. This TCR was sampled from an elderly man with acute or convalescent COVID-19. V gene TRBV5-1 combines with J gene TRBJ1-1; perhaps TRBD1 as D (5 bases). CDR3 sequence: CASSGREGGTEAFF. The CDR3 region has the DNA TGCGCCAGCAGCGGCAGGGAGGGCGGCACTGAAGCTTTCTTT.